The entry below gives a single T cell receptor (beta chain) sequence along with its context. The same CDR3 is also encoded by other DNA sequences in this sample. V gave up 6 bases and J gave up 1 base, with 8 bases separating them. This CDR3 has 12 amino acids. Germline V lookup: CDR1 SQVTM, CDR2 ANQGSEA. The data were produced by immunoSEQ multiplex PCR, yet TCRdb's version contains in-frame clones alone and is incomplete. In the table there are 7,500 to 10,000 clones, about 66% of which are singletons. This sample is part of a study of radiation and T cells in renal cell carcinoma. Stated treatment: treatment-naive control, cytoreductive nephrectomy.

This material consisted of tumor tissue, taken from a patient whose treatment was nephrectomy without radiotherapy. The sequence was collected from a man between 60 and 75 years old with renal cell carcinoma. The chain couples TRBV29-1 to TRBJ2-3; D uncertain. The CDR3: CSVGRGTDTQYF. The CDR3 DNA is TGCAGCGTCGGGCGAGGCACAGATACGCAGTATTTT.